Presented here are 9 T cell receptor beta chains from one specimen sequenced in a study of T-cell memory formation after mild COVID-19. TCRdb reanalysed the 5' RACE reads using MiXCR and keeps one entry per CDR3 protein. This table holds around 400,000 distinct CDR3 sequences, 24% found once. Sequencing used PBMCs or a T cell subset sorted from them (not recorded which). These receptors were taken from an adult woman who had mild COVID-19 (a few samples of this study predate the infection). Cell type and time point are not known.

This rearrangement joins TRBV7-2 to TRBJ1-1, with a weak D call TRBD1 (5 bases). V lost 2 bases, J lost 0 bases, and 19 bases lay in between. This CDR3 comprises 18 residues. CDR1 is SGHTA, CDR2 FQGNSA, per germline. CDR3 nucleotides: TGTGCCAGCAGCTTAAAGTATTCCGGGGGTTTACTGAACACTGAAGCTTTCTTT. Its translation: CASSLKYSGGLLNTEAFF.

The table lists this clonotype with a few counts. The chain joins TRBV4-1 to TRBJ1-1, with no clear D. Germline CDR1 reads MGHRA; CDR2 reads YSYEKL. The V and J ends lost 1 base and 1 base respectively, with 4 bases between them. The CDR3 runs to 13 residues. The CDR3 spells CASSQAGNTEAFF. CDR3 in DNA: TGCGCCAGCAGCCAAGCGGGGAACACTGAAGCTTTCTTT.

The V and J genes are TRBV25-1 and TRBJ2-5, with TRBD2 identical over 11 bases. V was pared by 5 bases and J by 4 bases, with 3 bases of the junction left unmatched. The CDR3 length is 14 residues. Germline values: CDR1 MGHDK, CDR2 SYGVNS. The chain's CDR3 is CASSRLAGSETQYF. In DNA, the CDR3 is TGTGCCAGCAGTCGACTAGCGGGATCAGAGACCCAGTACTTC. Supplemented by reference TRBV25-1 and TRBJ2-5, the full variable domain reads EADIYQTPRYLVIGTGKKITLECSQTMGHDKMYWYQQDPGMELHLIHYSYGVNSTEKGDLSSESTVSRIRTEHFPLTLESARPSHTSQYLCASSRLAGSETQYFGPGTRLLVL.

The CDR3: CSVSGSGSYNEQFF. The CDR3, as DNA: TGCAGTGTTAGTGGTAGCGGGTCCTACAATGAGCAGTTCTTC. The chain links TRBV20-1 to TRBJ2-1; 7 bases are shared with TRBD2. Germline V gene sequence: CDR1 DFQATT, CDR2 SNEGSKA (reference sequence). Trimming cost V 7 bases and J 1 base; bases outside gene matches: 7. This CDR3 region has 14 residues.

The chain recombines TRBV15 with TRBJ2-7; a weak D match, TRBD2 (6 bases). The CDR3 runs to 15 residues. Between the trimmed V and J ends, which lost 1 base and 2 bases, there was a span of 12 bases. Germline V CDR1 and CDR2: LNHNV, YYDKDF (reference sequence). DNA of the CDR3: TGTGCCACCAGCAGAGTGTCGGGCGGGACCTACGAGCAGTACTTC. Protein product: CATSRVSGGTYEQYF.

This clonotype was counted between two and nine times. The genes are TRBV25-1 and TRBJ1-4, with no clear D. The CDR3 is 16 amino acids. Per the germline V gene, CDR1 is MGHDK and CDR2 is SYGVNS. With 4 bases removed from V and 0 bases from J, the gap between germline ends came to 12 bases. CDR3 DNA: TGTGCCAGCAGTGCCTCAACGAGGGCAACTAATGAAAAACTGTTTTTT. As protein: CASSASTRATNEKLFF.

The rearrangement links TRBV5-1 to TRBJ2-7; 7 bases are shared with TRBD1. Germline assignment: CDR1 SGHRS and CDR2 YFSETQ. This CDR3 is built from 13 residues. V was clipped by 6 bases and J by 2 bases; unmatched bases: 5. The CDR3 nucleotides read TGCGCCAGCACCGGGACAGCAACCTACGAGCAGTACTTC. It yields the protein CASTGTATYEQYF.

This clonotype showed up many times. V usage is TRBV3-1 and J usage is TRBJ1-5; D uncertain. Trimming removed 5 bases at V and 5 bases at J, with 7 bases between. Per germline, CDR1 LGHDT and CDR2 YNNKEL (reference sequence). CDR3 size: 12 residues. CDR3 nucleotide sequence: TGTGCCAGCAGCTCGCTGGATCAGCCCCAGCATTTT. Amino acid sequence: CASSSLDQPQHF. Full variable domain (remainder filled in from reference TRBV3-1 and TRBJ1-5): DTAVSQTPKYLVTQMGNDKSIKCEQNLGHDTMYWYKQDSKKFLKIMFSYNNKELIINETVPNRFSPKSPDKAHLNLHINSLELGDSAVYFCASSSLDQPQHFGDGTRLSIL.

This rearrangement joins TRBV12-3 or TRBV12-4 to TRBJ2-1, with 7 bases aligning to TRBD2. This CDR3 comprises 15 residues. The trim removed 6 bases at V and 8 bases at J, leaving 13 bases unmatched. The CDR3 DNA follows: TGTGCCAGCAGCCCCCGGGACGATGGGGGGGATGAGCAGTTCTTC. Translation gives CASSPRDDGGDEQFF.